This T cell receptor beta chain appears in the sequencing data of a study of regulatory T cells in long-lasting Graves disease. Regarding the study as a whole: Accuracy may have suffered from the small sample size. Persistent disease samples used TRBV28, TRBJ1-2 and TRBJ2-5 preferentially.

According to the study, TCR beta libraries were built with iRepertoire HTBI primers and CDR3-region Arm-PCR. Using its own MiXCR run on the multiplex PCR reads, TCRdb lists one record per CDR3 protein. The sample carries about 350,000 distinct CDR3 sequences, 16% recorded once. This clonotype was found a few times. The antigen is not known. Time point noted: newly diagnosed GD, antithyroid drugs for less than 3 months. Isolated PBMC RNA provided the starting material for the TCR library. V dropped 4 bases and J dropped 3; count of bases not matched to a gene: 11. From germline, CDR1 is LGHNA and CDR2 YNFKEQ. CDR3 length: 18 amino acids. These sequences were also reported in another study, on T cells in Graves' hyperthyroidism and ophthalmopathy.

The clonotype originates from a man aged 40-50 years with Graves disease. The chain combines TRBV4-2 with TRBJ2-2, with TRBD2 identical over 10 bases. The specimen comprised peripheral blood mononuclear cells (PBMCs), sampled at new diagnosis, from a patient treated with antithyroid drugs. CDR3 DNA sequence: TGTGCCAGCAGCCGCAAAGCTAGCGGGGGACCCCACACCGGGGAGCTGTTTTTT. Translating gives CASSRKASGGPHTGELFF.